The clone carrying this TCR beta chain has a handful of counts. Its antigen is unidentified. The V and J ends lost 1 base and 5 bases respectively, with 18 bases between them. Germline CDR1 is SGHRS and CDR2 is YFSETQ. The CDR3 runs to 16 residues. The sample comes from a study of shared clonotypes between healthy human individuals. Notes on the study in general: Non-shared clonotypes displayed generation probabilities falling below those of clonotypes present in all four donors. Clonotype sharing among the donors was expected to vary with sequencing depth. Sharing across four donors was seen in 5% to 5.5% of naive CD4 clonotypes.

Per the original data handling: Filtering of immunoSEQ junctional sequences could not match full-length read filtering. The table came from immunoSEQ multiplex PCR; TCRdb's copy has only in-frame clones and leaves some out. V, J and clone size derive from that table, while D and trimming were established from the DNA sequence. The table records roughly 2.2 million clones, 85% to 95% of them present only once. This receptor was obtained from a man aged 18 to 30 in good health. Some clones in this sample may be carry-over from other donors' samples. The V gene is TRBV5-1, the J gene TRBJ1-1, with a weak D call TRBD1 (5 bases). The sequenced sample consisted of naive CD4+ T cells from PBMCs. The sample's subset: CD45RA+ positively selected. CDR3 in DNA: TGCGCCAGCAGCTTGCAGGGCGGGCTCCGGCGGACTGAAGCTTTCTTT. Translation: CASSLQGGLRRTEAFF.